These T cell receptor beta chains were read from a single sample in a study of response to subunit inactivated influenza vaccine. One entry per CDR3 protein, called by TCRdb with MiXCR from the RT-PCR reads. The sample carries over 650,000 distinct CDR3 sequences, approximately 17% recorded once. The source was PBMCs from blood, collected less than 6 days after vaccination. Receptor source: a man between 50 and 59 years old who received an inactivated influenza vaccine. Each CDR3 is given with its conserved first and last residue. A D gene is named only where the DNA matches it firmly. Rows give clone size only sometimes, using once, few, many, or a class for an expanded clone.

>-|TRBD2|TRBV29-1|TRBJ2-7|13
CSVTSESSYEQYF
TGCAGCGTTACTAGCGAATCCTCCTACGAGCAGTACTTC
>few|-|TRBV6-5|TRBJ2-3|12
CASRGSADTQYF
TGTGCCAGCCGAGGGTCGGCAGATACGCAGTATTTT
>few|-|TRBV4-1|TRBJ2-5|14
CASSQEPRKETQYF
TGCGCCAGCAGCCAAGAGCCCAGAAAAGAGACCCAGTACTTC
>-|-|TRBV5-1|TRBJ1-4|13
CASSLSNGEKLFF
TGCGCCAGCAGCTTGTCAAACGGTGAAAAACTGTTTTTT
>few|-|TRBV5-1|TRBJ1-6|14
CASSLSIGNSPLHF
TGCGCCAGCAGCTTGTCCATTGGAAATTCACCCCTCCACTTT
>once|-|TRBV18|TRBJ2-3|14
CASSPGSGIHTQYF
TGTGCCAGCTCACCAGGAAGTGGGATTCATACGCAGTATTTT
>few|TRBD2|TRBV4-2|TRBJ2-1|17
CASSQEAGLAGVNEQFF
TGTGCCAGCAGCCAAGAGGCGGGACTAGCGGGAGTTAATGAGCAGTTCTTC
>-|-|TRBV10-3|TRBJ2-1|14
CAISEGGDASEQFF
TGTGCCATCAGTGAGGGCGGGGACGCAAGTGAGCAGTTCTTC
>-|-|TRBV12-3/TRBV12-4|TRBJ2-3|15
CASSLFGLSTDTQYF
TGTGCCAGCAGTTTATTCGGTTTAAGCACAGATACGCAGTATTTT
>many|-|TRBV29-1|TRBJ1-1|11
CSVATNTEAFF
TGCAGCGTTGCCACGAACACTGAAGCTTTCTTT
>-|TRBD2|TRBV7-8|TRBJ2-3|16
CASSPWTSGSTDTQYF
TGTGCCAGCAGCCCGTGGACTAGCGGGAGCACAGATACGCAGTATTTT
>many|TRBD1|TRBV12-3/TRBV12-4|TRBJ2-5|13
CASSSGQEETQYF
TGTGCCAGCAGTTCGGGACAGGAAGAGACCCAGTACTTC
>few|-|TRBV10-3|TRBJ2-3|18
CAISESYFGGVGTDTQYF
TGTGCCATCAGTGAGTCGTATTTTGGAGGGGTTGGCACAGATACGCAGTATTTT
>-|-|TRBV3-1|TRBJ1-1|14
CASSQQSTGIAAFF
TGTGCCAGCAGCCAGCAGTCCACAGGGATAGCAGCTTTCTTT
>few|-|TRBV5-1|TRBJ2-7|15
CASSLNVEVPYEQYF
TGCGCCAGCAGCTTGAATGTGGAGGTCCCCTACGAGCAGTACTTC
>-|-|TRBV20-1|TRBJ2-1|14
CSASTDTPYNEQFF
TGCAGTGCTAGTACGGACACTCCCTACAATGAGCAGTTCTTC
>-|-|TRBV20-1|TRBJ2-1|12
CSAPDFSTEQFF
TGCAGTGCGCCGGACTTCAGCACTGAGCAGTTCTTC
>few|-|TRBV12-3/TRBV12-4|TRBJ2-1|14
CASSPQRSYNEQFF
TGTGCCAGCAGTCCCCAGCGGTCCTACAATGAGCAGTTCTTC
>few|TRBD2|TRBV10-3|TRBJ2-1|16
CAISDPPGLAGIEQFF
TGTGCCATCAGTGATCCCCCTGGACTAGCGGGAATTGAGCAGTTCTTC
>few|-|TRBV7-2|TRBJ1-5|14
CASSLALLNQPQHF
TGTGCCAGCAGCTTAGCATTGCTAAATCAGCCCCAGCATTTT
>-|-|TRBV6-2/TRBV6-3|TRBJ2-5|13
CASTDRDVKTQYF
TGTGCCAGCACCGACCGGGACGTGAAGACCCAGTACTTC
>-|TRBD2|TRBV11-2|TRBJ2-4|19
CASSLTSGGVSGAKNIQYF
TGTGCCAGCAGCTTGACTAGCGGGGGCGTAAGCGGGGCCAAAAACATTCAGTACTTC
>few|-|TRBV30|TRBJ2-1|16
CAWSVHPIQHSLGQFF
TGTGCCTGGAGTGTACACCCAATTCAACATTCTTTGGGGCAGTTCTTC
>few|TRBD1|TRBV5-1|TRBJ2-7|16
CASSRTTGTGGYEQYF
TGCGCCAGCAGTCGAACAACCGGGACAGGGGGGTATGAGCAGTACTTC
>-|-|TRBV5-1|TRBJ1-5|14
CASSLGQPGQPQHF
TGCGCCAGCAGCTTGGGACAGCCCGGTCAGCCCCAGCATTTT
>-|TRBD2|TRBV7-9|TRBJ2-3|17
CASSLALASGSTDTQYF
TGTGCCAGCAGCTTAGCGCTTGCTAGCGGAAGCACAGATACGCAGTATTTT
>few|-|TRBV12-3/TRBV12-4|TRBJ1-5|13
CASSTGLATPQHF
TGTGCCAGCAGTACGGGACTGGCAACGCCCCAGCATTTT
>-|TRBD1|TRBV4-1|TRBJ2-4|14
CASSQPRGKNIQYF
TGCGCCAGCAGCCAACCCAGGGGGAAAAACATTCAGTACTTC
>many|TRBD2|TRBV4-2|TRBJ2-2|16
CASSQAGGLGTGELFF
TGTGCCAGCAGCCAAGCGGGGGGGCTTGGAACCGGGGAGCTGTTTTTT
>-|-|TRBV27|TRBJ2-1|14
CASSLSTGVDEQFF
TGTGCCAGCAGTTTATCGACCGGCGTCGATGAGCAGTTCTTC
>few|-|TRBV29-1|TRBJ2-1|15
CSVEARSSAYNEQFF
TGCAGCGTTGAAGCGAGGTCTAGCGCATACAATGAGCAGTTCTTC
>many|TRBD1|TRBV29-1|TRBJ2-3|16
CSVAGNRGLSTDTQYF
TGCAGCGTTGCCGGGAACAGGGGGCTCAGCACAGATACGCAGTATTTT
>few|TRBD1|TRBV15|TRBJ2-3|15
CATSPGQAYTDTQYF
TGTGCCACCAGCCCCGGACAGGCCTACACAGATACGCAGTATTTT
>few|-|TRBV24-1|TRBJ2-6|17
CATSASSGMSGANVLTF
TGTGCCACCAGTGCTTCTTCAGGGATGTCTGGGGCCAACGTCCTGACTTTC
>-|-|TRBV20-1|TRBJ1-2|13
CARSQQGRGGYTF
TGCGCGAGGTCCCAACAGGGTCGGGGTGGCTACACCTTC
>-|TRBD1|TRBV7-6|TRBJ2-7|15
CASSFRQGQLYEQYF
TGTGCCAGCAGCTTCCGACAGGGACAACTCTACGAGCAGTACTTC
>few|TRBD1|TRBV12-3/TRBV12-4|TRBJ1-1|14
CASSFDRGLTEAFF
TGTGCCAGCAGTTTCGACAGGGGGCTTACTGAAGCTTTCTTT
>-|-|TRBV4-3|TRBJ2-1|16
CASSLENPGRANEQFF
TGCGCCAGCAGCCTTGAAAACCCCGGCCGGGCCAATGAGCAGTTCTTC
>-|TRBD2|TRBV9|TRBJ2-1|14
CASSVAGGVGEQFF
TGTGCCAGCAGCGTAGCGGGAGGTGTGGGTGAGCAGTTCTTC
>many|-|TRBV20-1|TRBJ2-7|12
CSVVGTLYEQYF
TGCAGTGTAGTAGGGACTCTTTACGAGCAGTACTTC
>-|-|TRBV9|TRBJ2-1|13
CASSDRTGREQFF
TGTGCCAGCAGCGACCGTACAGGGCGCGAGCAGTTCTTC